These 4 T cell receptor beta chains share one sample of origin, sequenced in a study of T-cell memory formation after mild COVID-19 (dated by TCRdb to the early 2020s). The library was generated by 5' RACE. TCRdb shows the sequencer as Illumina NovaSeq 6000. In-frame beta chains were kept once TCRdb had trimmed the public reads at Q25 with fastp and called clones with MiXCR. For every CDR3 protein sequence, its rows merge into one entry that carries the most common genes and DNA. The sample table lists around 300,000 distinct CDR3 sequences, roughly 13% of them with a count of one. The ten largest account for roughly 20% of the sample. Sequencing used PBMCs or a T cell subset sorted from them (not recorded which). The source of these receptors is a man younger than 35 who had mild COVID-19 (a few samples of this study predate the infection). The sample titles of this study are shuffled in the database, so cell type and time point are left out; the donor was told from shared clones.

This clonotype was detected once. In DNA, the CDR3 is TGTGCCAGCAGCTTATTGGGCGGGGGGTCCTACAATGAGCAGTTCTTC. This encodes CASSLLGGGSYNEQFF. This sequence joins TRBV7-2 and TRBJ2-1; 8 bases fit TRBD2. Germline V gene sequence: CDR1 SGHTA, CDR2 FQGNSA. The J segment lost 1 base and the V segment lost 2 bases, leaving 4 bases of the junction unmatched. The CDR3 consists of 16 residues.

This clonotype appeared many times. The rearrangement joins TRBV4-3 to TRBJ1-3; D remains ambiguous. This CDR3 has 15 amino acids. Germline V gene lookup returns CDR1 LGHNA and CDR2 YSLEER. Trimming took off 1 base at V and 8 bases at J, with 15 bases between the two ends. CDR3 residues: CASSQGGWRVDTIYF. The CDR3 DNA is TGCGCCAGCAGCCAAGGCGGTTGGAGGGTGGACACCATATATTTT.

The V and J genes are TRBV7-2 and TRBJ2-7; D might be TRBD1 or TRBD2, each matching 5 bases. The V gene lost 4 bases and the J gene lost 5 bases, with 12 bases spanning the gap. Germline values: CDR1 SGHTA, CDR2 FQGNSA. This CDR3 has 13 residues. The CDR3: CASSWGFGDEQYF. The DNA for the CDR3 is TGTGCCAGCAGCTGGGGGTTTGGGGACGAGCAGTACTTC.

The chain couples TRBV10-2 to TRBJ2-2; 9 bases fit TRBD2. V shed 10 bases and J 4 bases; nucleotides not matched to a gene: 13. Germline values: CDR1 WSHSY, CDR2 SAAADI. The CDR3 extends over 16 amino acids. CDR3 loop: CATLSGSGGSTGELFF. The CDR3 DNA reads as TGCGCCACCCTAAGCGGGAGCGGGGGGTCCACCGGGGAGCTGTTTTTT.